This entry describes one T cell receptor (beta chain). Its antigen is not known. The TCR alpha and TCR beta cDNA libraries, bearing sample barcodes and UMIs, were generated by 5'RACE using constant-segment primers. MiXCR, run by TCRdb on the 5' RACE reads, gives a single entry per CDR3 protein. Of about 390,000 distinct CDR3 sequences in the sample, 20% to 25% were seen once. The CDR3 loop spans 13 amino acids. CDR1 is ENHRY, CDR2 SYGVKD, per germline. The V and J ends lost 6 bases and 4 bases respectively, with 10 bases between them. These data originate in a study of T-cell memory formation after mild COVID-19. For the study at large: Each donor largely had its own TCR clusters. Study-level points and caveats: Some clones that responded were present in memory (sampled pre-infection), which suggests cross-reactive memory joined. Contracting clones, day 15 to 85, had balanced CD4/CD8, and later expanders favored CD4+.

The clonotype originates from an adult woman who had mild COVID-19 (a few samples of this study predate the infection). Cell type and time point are not known. This sequence joins TRBV10-3 and TRBJ2-1; maybe TRBD1 (5 bases). Sequencing was carried out using PBMCs or a T cell subset sorted from them (not recorded which). The CDR3 loop reads CAIRIDRYNEQFF. In nucleotides, the CDR3 is TGTGCCATCAGGATTGACAGATACAATGAGCAGTTCTTC.